This T cell receptor beta chain was captured by sequencing in a study of radiotherapy plus CTLA-4 blockade in lung cancer. At the level of the study: Disease control was present in under 35% of patients, and objective responses in more than 15%. Study-wide points: Among blood TCR repertoires after radiotherapy plus ipilimumab, tumor-derived clones expanded. Dynamics of early blood T cell clones, together with interferon-beta, were reportedly the best predictors of response.

Chemo-refractory metastatic non-small-cell lung cancer patients underwent focal radiation alongside CTLA-4 blockade with ipilimumab. In regard to this clone: Its antigen is currently unknown.

Profiling relied on immunoSEQ multiplex PCR, and the TCRdb table lists in-frame clones only, not all of them. The sample has some 66,000 clones, over 75% seen once. The CDR3 contains 15 residues. V shed 3 bases and J 4 bases; nucleotides not matched to a gene: 7. Per the germline V gene, CDR1 is SGDLS and CDR2 is YYNGEE. The TCR originated in a human donor with non-small cell lung cancer who had a partial response to radiotherapy plus ipilimumab. This chain uses TRBV9 with TRBJ2-1; 7 bases match TRBD1. The sequences come from peripheral blood, collected from a patient treated with radiotherapy plus ipilimumab. The chain's CDR3 is CASSATGDSYNEQFF. DNA for the CDR3: TGTGCCAGCAGCGCCACTGGGGACAGTTACAATGAGCAGTTCTTC. The full variable domain, in which reference TRBV9 and TRBJ2-1 provide the parts outside the CDR3, is DSGVTQTPKHLITATGQRVTLRCSPRSGDLSVYWYQQSLDQGLQFLIQYYNGEERAKGNILERFSAQQFPDLHSELNLSSLELGDSALYFCASSATGDSYNEQFFGPGTRLTVL.